What follows is one T cell receptor (beta chain) and its context. Its specificity is not known. Each donor was nominally healthy when sampled (though unrecorded immune exposures were likely). These data come from a study of cytomegalovirus exposure and HLA in healthy donors. Study observations and caveats: HLA alleles showed associations with approximately 15,000 TCR beta sequences in a later analysis, at a 0.05 false discovery rate.

The PCR was carried out with 60 Vbeta primers and 13 Jbeta primers. Using immunoSEQ multiplex PCR, the repertoire was profiled, and TCRdb retains in-frame clones only, with some absent. Of fewer than 130,000 clones listed, 60% to 80% are singletons. The clonotype originates from a man aged 45-65 years in good health and CMV-seropositive. Sequencing input: PBMCs.

DNA for the CDR3: TGCGCCAGCAGCTTGGACAGGGGAAGTGGCACTGAAGCTTTCTTT. Translated, it gives CASSLDRGSGTEAFF. The chain couples TRBV5-1 to TRBJ1-1, with 7 bases fitting TRBD1. V lost 0 bases, J lost 4 bases, and 6 bases stayed unmatched. The CDR3 covers 15 residues. CDR1 and CDR2 from the germline V gene are SGHRS and YFSETQ.